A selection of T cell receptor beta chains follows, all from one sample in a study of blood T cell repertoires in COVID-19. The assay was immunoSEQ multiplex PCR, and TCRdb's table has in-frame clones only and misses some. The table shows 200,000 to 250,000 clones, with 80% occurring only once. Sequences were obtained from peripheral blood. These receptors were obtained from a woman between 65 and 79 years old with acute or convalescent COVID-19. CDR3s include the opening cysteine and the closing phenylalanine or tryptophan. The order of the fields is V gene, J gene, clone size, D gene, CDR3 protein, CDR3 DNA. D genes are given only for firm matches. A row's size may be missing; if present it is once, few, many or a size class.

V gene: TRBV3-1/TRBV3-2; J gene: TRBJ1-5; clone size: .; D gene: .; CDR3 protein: CASSQGGGGWQPQHF; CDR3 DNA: TGTGCCAGCAGCCAAGGGGGGGGAGGTTGGCAGCCCCAGCATTTT
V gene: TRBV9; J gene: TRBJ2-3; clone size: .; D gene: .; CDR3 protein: CASSVARGDTQYF; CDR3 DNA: TGTGCCAGCAGCGTAGCTAGGGGGGATACGCAGTATTTT
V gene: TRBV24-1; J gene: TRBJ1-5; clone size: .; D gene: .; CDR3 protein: CATSDSAGLLGPQHF; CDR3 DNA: TGTGCCACCAGTGATTCTGCAGGGTTATTGGGGCCCCAGCATTTT
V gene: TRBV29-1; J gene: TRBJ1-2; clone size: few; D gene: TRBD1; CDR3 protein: CSVEGGDRGGNYGYTF; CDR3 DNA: TGCAGCGTTGAAGGCGGAGACAGGGGGGGAAACTATGGCTACACCTTC
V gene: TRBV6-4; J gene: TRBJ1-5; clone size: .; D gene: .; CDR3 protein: CASSDSTPSGGYSNQPQHF; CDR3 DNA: TGTGCCAGCAGTGACTCGACCCCCTCGGGAGGATATAGCAATCAGCCCCAGCATTTT
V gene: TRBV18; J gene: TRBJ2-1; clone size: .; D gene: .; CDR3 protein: CASSSRDYNEQFF; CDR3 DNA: TGTGCCAGCTCATCCCGGGACTACAATGAGCAGTTCTTC
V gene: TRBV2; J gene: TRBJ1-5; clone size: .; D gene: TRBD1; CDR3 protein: CASVDRDRGQPQHF; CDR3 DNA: TGTGCCAGCGTTGACAGGGATCGGGGTCAGCCCCAGCATTTT
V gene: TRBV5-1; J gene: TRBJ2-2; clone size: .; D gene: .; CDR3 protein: CASSFLGGVGTGELFF; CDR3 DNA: TGCGCCAGCAGCTTTCTAGGCGGGGTAGGCACCGGGGAGCTGTTTTTT
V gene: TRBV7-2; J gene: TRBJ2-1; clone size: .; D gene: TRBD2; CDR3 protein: CASNTGTSEINEQFF; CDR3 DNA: TGTGCCAGCAACACCGGGACTAGCGAGATCAATGAGCAGTTCTTC
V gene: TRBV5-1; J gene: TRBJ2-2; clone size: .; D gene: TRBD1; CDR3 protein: CASSIGQVNTGELFF; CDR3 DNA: TGCGCCAGCAGCATTGGACAGGTCAACACCGGGGAGCTGTTTTTT
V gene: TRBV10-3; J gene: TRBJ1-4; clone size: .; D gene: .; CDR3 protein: CAISDARGTANEKLFF; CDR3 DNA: TGTGCCATCAGTGACGCCAGGGGTACGGCTAATGAAAAACTGTTTTTT
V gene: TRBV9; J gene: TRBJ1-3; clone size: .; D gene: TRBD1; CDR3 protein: CASSFRDRGSGNTIYF; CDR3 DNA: TGTGCCAGCAGCTTCCGGGACAGGGGCTCCGGAAACACCATATATTTT
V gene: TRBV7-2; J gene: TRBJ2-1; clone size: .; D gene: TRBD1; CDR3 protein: CASSLARGQGTYEQFF; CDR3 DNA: TGTGCCAGCAGCTTAGCGAGGGGACAGGGGACGTATGAGCAGTTCTTC
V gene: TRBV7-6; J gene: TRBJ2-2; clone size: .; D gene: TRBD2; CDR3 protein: CASSPSGGQGGELFF; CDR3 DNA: TGTGCCAGCAGCCCCAGCGGGGGACAAGGCGGGGAGCTGTTTTTT
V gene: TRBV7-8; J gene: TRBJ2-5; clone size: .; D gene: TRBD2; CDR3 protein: CASSAKAGVGQETQYF; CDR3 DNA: TGTGCCAGCAGCGCAAAGGCGGGGGTCGGGCAAGAGACCCAGTACTTC
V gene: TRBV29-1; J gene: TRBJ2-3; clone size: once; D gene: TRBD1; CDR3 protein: CSARTGGDDTQYF; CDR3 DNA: TGCAGCGCCCGGACAGGGGGCGACGATACGCAGTATTTT
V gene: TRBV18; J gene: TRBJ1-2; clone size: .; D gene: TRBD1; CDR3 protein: CASSPTGGGRYGYTF; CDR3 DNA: TGTGCCAGCTCACCGACAGGGGGCGGCCGCTATGGCTACACCTTC
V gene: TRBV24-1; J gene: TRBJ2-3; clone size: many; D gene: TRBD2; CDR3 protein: CATSDPAAGVGDTQYF; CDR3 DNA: TGTGCCACCAGTGACCCGGCAGCGGGGGTAGGAGATACGCAGTATTTT
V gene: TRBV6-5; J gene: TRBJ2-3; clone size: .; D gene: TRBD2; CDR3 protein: CAIVGLERLRDTQYF; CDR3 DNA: TGTGCCATCGTCGGACTAGAAAGGTTGAGGGATACGCAGTATTTT
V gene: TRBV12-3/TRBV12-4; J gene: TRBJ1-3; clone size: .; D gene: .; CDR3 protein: CASSYHSGNTIYF; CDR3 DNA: TGTGCCAGCAGTTATCACTCTGGAAACACCATATATTTT
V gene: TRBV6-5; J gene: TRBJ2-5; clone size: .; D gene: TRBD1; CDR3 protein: CASSIRDRGQETQYF; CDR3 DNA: TGTGCCAGCAGTATCCGGGACAGGGGGCAGGAGACCCAGTACTTC
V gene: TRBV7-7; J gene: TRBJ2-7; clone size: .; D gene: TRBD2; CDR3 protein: CASSFVTSGGTSPYEQYF; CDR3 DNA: TGTGCCAGCAGCTTTGTTACTAGCGGGGGGACTTCTCCCTACGAGCAGTACTTC
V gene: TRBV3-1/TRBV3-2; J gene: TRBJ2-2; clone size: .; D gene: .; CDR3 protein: CASSQGWTNTGELFF; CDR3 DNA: TGTGCCAGCAGCCAAGGCTGGACTAACACCGGGGAGCTGTTTTTT
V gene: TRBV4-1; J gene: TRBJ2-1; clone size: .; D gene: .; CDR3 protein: CASSQVGTSTNEQFF; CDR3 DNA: TGCGCCAGCAGCCAAGTCGGGACATCGACCAATGAGCAGTTCTTC
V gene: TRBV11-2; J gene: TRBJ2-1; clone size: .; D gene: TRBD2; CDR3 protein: CASSLKALGAGEQFF; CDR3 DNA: TGTGCCAGCAGCTTAAAGGCCTTAGGAGCGGGGGAGCAGTTCTTC
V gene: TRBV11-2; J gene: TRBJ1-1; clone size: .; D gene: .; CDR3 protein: CASSVGLRAGASTEAFF; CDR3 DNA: TGTGCCAGCAGCGTAGGGTTAAGGGCAGGGGCGAGCACTGAAGCTTTCTTT
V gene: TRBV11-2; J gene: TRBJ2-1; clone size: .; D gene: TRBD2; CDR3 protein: CASSPGGTSGGVAYNEQFF; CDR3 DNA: TGTGCCAGCAGCCCCGGGGGTACTAGCGGGGGGGTAGCCTACAATGAGCAGTTCTTC
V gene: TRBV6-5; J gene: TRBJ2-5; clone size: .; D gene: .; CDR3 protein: CASSYGAPYGSETQYF; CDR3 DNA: TGTGCCAGCAGTTACGGGGCACCTTACGGTTCAGAGACCCAGTACTTC
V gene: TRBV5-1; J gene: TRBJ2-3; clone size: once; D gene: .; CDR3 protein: CASSTLSSTDTQYF; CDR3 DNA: TGCGCCAGCAGCACTCTTTCTAGCACAGATACGCAGTATTTT
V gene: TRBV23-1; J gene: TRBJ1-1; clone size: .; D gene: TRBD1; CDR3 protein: CASSRRTGHMNTEAFF; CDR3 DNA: TGCGCCAGCAGCCGGAGGACAGGGCACATGAACACTGAAGCTTTCTTT
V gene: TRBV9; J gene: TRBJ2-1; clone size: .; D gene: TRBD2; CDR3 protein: CASSVGPLAGAEQFF; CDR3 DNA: TGTGCCAGCAGCGTAGGTCCTCTAGCGGGGGCCGAGCAGTTCTTC
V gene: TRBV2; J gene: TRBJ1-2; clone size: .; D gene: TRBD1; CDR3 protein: CASSYRGGSYGYTF; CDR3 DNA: TGTGCCAGCAGTTACAGGGGTGGTAGCTATGGCTACACCTTC
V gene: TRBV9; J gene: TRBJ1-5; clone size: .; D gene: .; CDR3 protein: CASSVLTTSNQPQHF; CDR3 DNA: TGTGCCAGCAGCGTATTAACGACAAGCAATCAGCCCCAGCATTTT
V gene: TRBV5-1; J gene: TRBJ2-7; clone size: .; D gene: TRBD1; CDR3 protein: CASSREQGGSYEQYF; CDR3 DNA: TGCGCCAGCAGCCGCGAACAGGGGGGCTCCTACGAGCAGTACTTC
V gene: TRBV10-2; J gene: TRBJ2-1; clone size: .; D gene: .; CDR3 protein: CASRSVGGPNEQFF; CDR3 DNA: TGCGCCAGCCGCTCGGTAGGGGGACCCAATGAGCAGTTCTTC
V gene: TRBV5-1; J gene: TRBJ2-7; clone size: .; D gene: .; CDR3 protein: CASTQGLAYEQYF; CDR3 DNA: TGCGCCAGCACACAGGGTCTTGCCTACGAGCAGTACTTC
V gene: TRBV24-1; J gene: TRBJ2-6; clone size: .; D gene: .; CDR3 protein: CATSDRTTTSGANVLTF; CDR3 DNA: TGTGCCACCAGTGATCGAACAACTACCTCTGGGGCCAACGTCCTGACTTTC
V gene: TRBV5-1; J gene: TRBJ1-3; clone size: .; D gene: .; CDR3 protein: CASSLAGEGNTIYF; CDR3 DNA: TGCGCCAGCAGCTTGGCCGGGGAGGGAAACACCATATATTTT
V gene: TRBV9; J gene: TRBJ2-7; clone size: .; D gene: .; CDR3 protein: CASSVDDQTGEQYF; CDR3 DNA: TGTGCCAGCAGCGTAGATGACCAGACGGGTGAGCAGTACTTC
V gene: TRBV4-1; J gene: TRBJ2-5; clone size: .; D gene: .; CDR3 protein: CASSQDHRTEGSETQYF; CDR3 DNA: TGCGCCAGCAGCCAAGATCACCGGACTGAAGGGTCAGAGACCCAGTACTTC
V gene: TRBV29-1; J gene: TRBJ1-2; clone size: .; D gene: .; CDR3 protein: CSVEISGGPYTF; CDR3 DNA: TGCAGCGTTGAGATAAGTGGGGGCCCTTACACCTTC
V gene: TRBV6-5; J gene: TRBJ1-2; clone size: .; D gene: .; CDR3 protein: CASSRDGGNGGYTF; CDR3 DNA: TGTGCCAGCAGTCGGGATGGAGGAAATGGCGGCTACACCTTC
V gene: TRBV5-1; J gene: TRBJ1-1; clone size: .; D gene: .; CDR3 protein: CASSFGEGNTEAFF; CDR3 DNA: TGCGCCAGCAGCTTCGGCGAGGGGAACACTGAAGCTTTCTTT
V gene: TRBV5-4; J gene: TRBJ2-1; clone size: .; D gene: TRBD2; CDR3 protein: CASSSSGGALYNEQFF; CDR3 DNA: TGTGCCAGCAGCTCTAGCGGGGGGGCCCTCTACAATGAGCAGTTCTTC
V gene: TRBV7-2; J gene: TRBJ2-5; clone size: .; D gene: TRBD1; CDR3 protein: CASSNQGARETQYF; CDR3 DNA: TGTGCCAGCAGTAATCAGGGGGCGAGGGAGACCCAGTACTTC
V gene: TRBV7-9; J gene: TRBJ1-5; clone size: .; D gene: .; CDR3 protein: CASSLVGGQPQHF; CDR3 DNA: TGTGCCAGCAGCTTAGTGGGAGGGCAGCCCCAGCATTTT
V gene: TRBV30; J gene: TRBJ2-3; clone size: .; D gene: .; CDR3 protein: CAWSVLATDTQYF; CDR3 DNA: TGTGCCTGGAGTGTACTAGCAACAGATACGCAGTATTTT
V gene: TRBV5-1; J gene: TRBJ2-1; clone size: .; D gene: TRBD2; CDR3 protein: CASSLVGLEGNEQFF; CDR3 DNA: TGCGCCAGCAGCTTGGTAGGACTAGAGGGTAATGAGCAGTTCTTC
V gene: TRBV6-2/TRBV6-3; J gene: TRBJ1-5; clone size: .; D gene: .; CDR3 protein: CASSLGHSQPQHF; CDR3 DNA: TGTGCCAGCAGTCTTGGACATTCTCAGCCCCAGCATTTT
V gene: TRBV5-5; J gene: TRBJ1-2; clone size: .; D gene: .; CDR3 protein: CASRHSGTKNYGYTF; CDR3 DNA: TGTGCCAGCAGACATTCCGGGACAAAAAACTATGGCTACACCTTC
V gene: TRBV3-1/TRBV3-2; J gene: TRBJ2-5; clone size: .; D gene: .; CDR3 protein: CASSQTGPETQYF; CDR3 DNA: TGTGCCAGCAGCCAAACAGGGCCAGAGACCCAGTACTTC
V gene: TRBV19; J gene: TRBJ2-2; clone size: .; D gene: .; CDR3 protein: CASSVANTGELFF; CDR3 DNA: TGTGCCAGTAGTGTCGCGAACACCGGGGAGCTGTTTTTT
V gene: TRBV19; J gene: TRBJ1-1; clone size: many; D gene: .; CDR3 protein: CASSVTLGNTEAFF; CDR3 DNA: TGTGCCAGTAGTGTGACACTAGGGAACACTGAAGCTTTCTTT
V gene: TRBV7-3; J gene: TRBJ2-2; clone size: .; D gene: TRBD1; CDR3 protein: CASSPQGANTGELFF; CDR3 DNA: TGTGCCAGCAGCCCACAGGGGGCGAACACCGGGGAGCTGTTTTTT
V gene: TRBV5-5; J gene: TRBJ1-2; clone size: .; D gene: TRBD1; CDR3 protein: CASSLELDRTGYTF; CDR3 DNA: TGTGCCAGCAGCTTGGAACTGGACAGGACTGGCTACACCTTC
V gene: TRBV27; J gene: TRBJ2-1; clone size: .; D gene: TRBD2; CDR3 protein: CASSLASGGAYNEQFF; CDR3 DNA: TGTGCCAGCAGTTTGGCTAGCGGGGGGGCCTACAATGAGCAGTTCTTC
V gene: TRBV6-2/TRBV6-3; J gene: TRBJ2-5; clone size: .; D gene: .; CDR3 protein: CASSYSRTVQETQYF; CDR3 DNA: TGTGCCAGCAGTTACTCGCGGACAGTACAAGAGACCCAGTACTTC
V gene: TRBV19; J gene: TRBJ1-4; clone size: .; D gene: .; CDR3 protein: CASSIDGATNEKLFF; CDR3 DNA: TGTGCCAGTAGTATAGATGGAGCAACTAATGAAAAACTGTTTTTT
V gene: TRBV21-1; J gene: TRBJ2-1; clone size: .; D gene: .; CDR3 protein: CASSWTRSGDDEQFF; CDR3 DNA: TGTGCCAGCAGCTGGACGAGGAGCGGGGACGATGAGCAGTTCTTC
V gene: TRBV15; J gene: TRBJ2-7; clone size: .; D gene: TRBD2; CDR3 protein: CATSRDLAGGLGEQYF; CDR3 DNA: TGTGCCACCAGCAGAGACCTAGCGGGGGGGCTAGGCGAGCAGTACTTC